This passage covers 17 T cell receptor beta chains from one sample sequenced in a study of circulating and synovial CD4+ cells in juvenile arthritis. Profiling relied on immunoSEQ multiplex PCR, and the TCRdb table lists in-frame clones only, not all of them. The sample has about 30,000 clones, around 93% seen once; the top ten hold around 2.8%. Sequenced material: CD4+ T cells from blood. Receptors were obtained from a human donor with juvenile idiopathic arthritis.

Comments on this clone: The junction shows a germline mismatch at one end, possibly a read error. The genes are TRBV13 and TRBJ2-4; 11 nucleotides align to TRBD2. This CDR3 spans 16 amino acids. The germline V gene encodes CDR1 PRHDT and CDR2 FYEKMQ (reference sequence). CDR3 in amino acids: CASTLLAGVTKNIQYF. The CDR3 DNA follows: TGTGCCAGCACCTTACTAGCGGGAGTGACCAAAAACATTCAGTACTTC. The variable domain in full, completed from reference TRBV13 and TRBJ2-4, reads AAGVIQSPRHLIKEKRETATLKCYPIPRHDTVYWYQQGPGQDPQFLISFYEKMQSDKGSIPDRFSAQQFSDYHSELNMSSLELGDSALYFCASTLLAGVTKNIQYFGAGTRLSVL.

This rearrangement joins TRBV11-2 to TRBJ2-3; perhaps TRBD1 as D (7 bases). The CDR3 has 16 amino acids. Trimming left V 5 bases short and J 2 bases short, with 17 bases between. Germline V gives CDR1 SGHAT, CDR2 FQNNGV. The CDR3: CASSMGFRGDTDTQYF. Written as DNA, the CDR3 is TGTGCCAGCAGCATGGGATTCAGGGGGGACACAGATACGCAGTATTTT.

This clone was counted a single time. The CDR3 spells CASSYSYRGSAQYF. The CDR3 bases are TGTGCCAGCAGTTACTCTTACAGAGGGTCGGCCCAGTACTTC. The V gene is TRBV6-5, the J gene TRBJ2-5; tentatively, D is TRBD2 (5 bases). Between the trimmed V and J ends, which lost 0 bases and 9 bases, there was a span of 14 bases. CDR1 is MNHEY, CDR2 SVGAGI, per germline. The CDR3 is 14 amino acids.

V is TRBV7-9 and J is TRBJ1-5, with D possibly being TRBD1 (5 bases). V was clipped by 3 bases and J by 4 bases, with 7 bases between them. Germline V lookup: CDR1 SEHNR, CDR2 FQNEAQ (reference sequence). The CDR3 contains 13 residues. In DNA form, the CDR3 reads TGTGCCAGCAGCTTCGGGGGTAATCAGCCCCAGCATTTT. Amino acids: CASSFGGNQPQHF.

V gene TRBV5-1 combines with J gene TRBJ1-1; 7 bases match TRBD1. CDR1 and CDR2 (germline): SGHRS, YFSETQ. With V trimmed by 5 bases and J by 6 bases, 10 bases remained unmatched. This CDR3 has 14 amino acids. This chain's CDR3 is CASSRDRVRSEAFF. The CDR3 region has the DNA TGCGCCAGCAGTCGAGACAGGGTAAGGTCTGAAGCTTTCTTT.

In DNA, the CDR3 is TGTGCCAGCAGAGCGACAGGGTGGGATGAAAAACTGTTTTTT. Its protein is CASRATGWDEKLFF. This chain connects TRBV28 to TRBJ1-4; 7 bases match TRBD1. The CDR3 length is 14 residues. Germline trimming cut 6 bases from V and 6 bases from J; bases unmatched to any gene: 7. CDR1 MDHEN and CDR2 SYDVKM come from the germline V gene.

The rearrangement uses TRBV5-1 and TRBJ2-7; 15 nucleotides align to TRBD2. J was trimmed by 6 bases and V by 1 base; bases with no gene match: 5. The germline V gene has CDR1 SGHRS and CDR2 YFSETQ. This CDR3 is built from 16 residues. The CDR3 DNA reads TGCGCCAGCAGCTTGTCGGGACTAGCGGGAGGACTCGAGCAGTACTTC. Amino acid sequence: CASSLSGLAGGLEQYF.

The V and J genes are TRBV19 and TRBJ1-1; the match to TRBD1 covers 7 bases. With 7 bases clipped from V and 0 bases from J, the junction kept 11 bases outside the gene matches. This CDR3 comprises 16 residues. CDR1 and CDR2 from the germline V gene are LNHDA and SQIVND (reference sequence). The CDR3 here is CASKDRRRTLNTEAFF. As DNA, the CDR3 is TGTGCCAGTAAGGACAGGAGGAGGACATTGAACACTGAAGCTTTCTTT.

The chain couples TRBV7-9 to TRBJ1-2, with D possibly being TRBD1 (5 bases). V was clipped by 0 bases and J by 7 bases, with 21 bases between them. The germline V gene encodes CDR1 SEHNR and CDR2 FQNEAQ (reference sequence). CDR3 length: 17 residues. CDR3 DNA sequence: TGTGCCAGCAGCTTAGCGAAGGAGCAGGGTTGGTATGGTGGCTACACCTTC. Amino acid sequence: CASSLAKEQGWYGGYTF.

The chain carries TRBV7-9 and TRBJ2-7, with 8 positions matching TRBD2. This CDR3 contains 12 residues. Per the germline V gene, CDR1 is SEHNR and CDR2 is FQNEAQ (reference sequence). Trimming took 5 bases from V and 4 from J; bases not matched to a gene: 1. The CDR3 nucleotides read TGTGCCAGCAGCCCGGGGGGGTACGAGCAGTACTTC. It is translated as CASSPGGYEQYF.

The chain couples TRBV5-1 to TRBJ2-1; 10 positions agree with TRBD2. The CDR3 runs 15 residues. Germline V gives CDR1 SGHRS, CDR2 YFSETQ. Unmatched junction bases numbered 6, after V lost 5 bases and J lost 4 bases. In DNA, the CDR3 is TGCGCCAGCAGTCCTAGCGGGAGTGGTTACAATGAGCAGTTCTTC. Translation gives CASSPSGSGYNEQFF.

This CDR3 reads CASSQGAVGTIYF. As DNA, the CDR3 is TGTGCCAGCAGCCAAGGGGCAGTCGGCACCATATATTTT. This chain uses TRBV14 with TRBJ1-3; D not resolved. Germline CDR1 reads SGHDN; CDR2 reads FVKESK. V was pared by 1 base and J by 9 bases, with 10 bases between. The CDR3 runs 13 residues.

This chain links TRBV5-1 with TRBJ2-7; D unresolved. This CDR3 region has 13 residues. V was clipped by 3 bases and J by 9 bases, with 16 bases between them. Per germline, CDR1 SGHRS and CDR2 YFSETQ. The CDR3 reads CASSSAARERQYF. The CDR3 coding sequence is TGCGCCAGCAGCTCCGCCGCCCGAGAAAGGCAGTACTTC.

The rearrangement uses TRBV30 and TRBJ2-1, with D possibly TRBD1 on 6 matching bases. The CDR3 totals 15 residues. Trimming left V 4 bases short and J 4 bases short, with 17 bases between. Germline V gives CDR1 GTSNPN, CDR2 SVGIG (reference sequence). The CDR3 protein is CAWTGVLDSYNEQFF. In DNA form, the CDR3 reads TGTGCCTGGACAGGGGTCCTCGATTCGTACAATGAGCAGTTCTTC.

In DNA form, the CDR3 reads TGCGCCAGCAGCACAATGGGAGGGGGACCCTACGAGCAGTACTTC. Translation: CASSTMGGGPYEQYF. The chain couples TRBV5-1 to TRBJ2-7, with D perhaps matching TRBD2 (7 bases). V was shortened by 4 bases and J by 2 bases, with 16 bases between the two germline ends. The length of the CDR3 is 15 residues. Germline CDR1 and CDR2: SGHRS and YFSETQ.

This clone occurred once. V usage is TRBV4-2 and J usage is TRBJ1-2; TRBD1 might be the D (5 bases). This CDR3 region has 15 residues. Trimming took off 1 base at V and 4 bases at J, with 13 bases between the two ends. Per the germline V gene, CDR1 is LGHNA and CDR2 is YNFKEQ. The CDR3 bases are TGTGCCAGCAGCCAAGGAAAGGGGTCCATCTATGGCTACACCTTC. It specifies CASSQGKGSIYGYTF.

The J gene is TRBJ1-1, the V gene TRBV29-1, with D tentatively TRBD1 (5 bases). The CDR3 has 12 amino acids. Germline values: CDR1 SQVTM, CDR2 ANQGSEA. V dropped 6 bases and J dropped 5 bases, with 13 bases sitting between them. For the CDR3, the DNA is TGCAGCGTCTTCACAGGTACGACTGAAGCTTTCTTT. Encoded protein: CSVFTGTTEAFF.